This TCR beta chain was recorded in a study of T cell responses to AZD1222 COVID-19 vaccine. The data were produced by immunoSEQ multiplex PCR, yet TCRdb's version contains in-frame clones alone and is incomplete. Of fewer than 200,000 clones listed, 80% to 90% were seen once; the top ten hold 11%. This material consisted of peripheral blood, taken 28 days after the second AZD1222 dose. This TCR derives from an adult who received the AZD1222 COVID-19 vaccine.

DNA of the CDR3: TGTGCCAGCAGCGGGACAGGGGGGATGTACGAGCAGTACTTC. Amino acids: CASSGTGGMYEQYF. The chain carries TRBV6-5 and TRBJ2-7; 11 nucleotides align to TRBD1. CDR1 MNHEY and CDR2 SVGAGI come from the germline V gene. The CDR3 is 14 amino acids. Trimming removed 6 bases from V and 4 bases from J; junction bases left unmatched: 5.